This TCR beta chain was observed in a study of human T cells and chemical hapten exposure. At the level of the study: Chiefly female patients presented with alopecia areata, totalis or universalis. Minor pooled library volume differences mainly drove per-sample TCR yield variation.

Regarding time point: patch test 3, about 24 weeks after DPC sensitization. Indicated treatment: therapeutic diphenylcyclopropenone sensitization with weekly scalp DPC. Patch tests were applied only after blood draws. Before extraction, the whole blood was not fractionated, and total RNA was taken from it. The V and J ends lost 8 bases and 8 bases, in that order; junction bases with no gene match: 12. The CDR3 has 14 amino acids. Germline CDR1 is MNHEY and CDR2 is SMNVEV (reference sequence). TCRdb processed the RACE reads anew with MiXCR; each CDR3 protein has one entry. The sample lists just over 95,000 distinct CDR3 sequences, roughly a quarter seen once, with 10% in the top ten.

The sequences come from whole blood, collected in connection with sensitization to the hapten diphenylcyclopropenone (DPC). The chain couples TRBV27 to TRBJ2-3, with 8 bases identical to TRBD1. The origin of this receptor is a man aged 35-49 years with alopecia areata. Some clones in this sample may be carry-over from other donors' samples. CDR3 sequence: CASPSDRVIGTQYF. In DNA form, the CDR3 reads TGTGCCAGCCCTTCGGACAGGGTAATAGGTACGCAGTATTTT.